Presented here are 9 T cell receptor beta chains from one specimen sequenced in a study of cytomegalovirus exposure and HLA in healthy donors. 60 Vbeta and 13 Jbeta primers were used in PCR. Profiled with immunoSEQ multiplex PCR; TCRdb holds only in-frame clones, not every one. This sample has 90,000 to 100,000 clones, with around 10% found just once. The sequenced sample consisted of PBMCs. These TCRs come from a man aged 45 to 65 in good health and CMV-seropositive.

In this sample, this clone turned up many times. The genes are TRBV19 and TRBJ2-1; the match to TRBD1 covers 7 bases. Germline V gene data show CDR1 as LNHDA and CDR2 as SQIVND (reference sequence). The CDR3 sequence is 16 residues long. With V trimmed by 5 bases and J by 7 bases, 14 bases remained unmatched. The CDR3 DNA follows: TGTGCCAGTAGTCCCACTTCCGGGACAGTGAGAAATGAGCAGTTCTTC. This codes for CASSPTSGTVRNEQFF.

This clone was observed a handful of times. CDR3 region: CASSLQGGYGYTF. The CDR3 nucleotides are TGTGCCAGCAGTTTACAGGGTGGCTATGGCTACACCTTC. The chain joins TRBV6-6 to TRBJ1-2; TRBD1 is a possible D gene (6 bases). Germline CDR1 reads MNHNY; CDR2 reads SVGAGI (reference sequence). This CDR3 is 13 amino acids long. Trimming shortened V by 4 bases and J by 4 bases, and 10 bases separated the two germline ends.

The table lists this clone with a few counts. The chain links TRBV19 to TRBJ1-1; 7 bases are shared with TRBD1. The trim removed 10 bases at V and 5 bases at J, leaving 10 bases unmatched. Germline loops: CDR1 LNHDA, CDR2 SQIVND (reference sequence). The length of the CDR3 is 13 residues. In DNA, the CDR3 is TGTGCCACCGATGACAGGGATCTGACTGAAGCTTTCTTT. This codes for CATDDRDLTEAFF.

This chain links TRBV27 with TRBJ2-1; no reliable D call. V was clipped by 5 bases and J by 0 bases, with 14 bases between them. CDR3 length: 16 amino acids. Germline values: CDR1 MNHEY, CDR2 SMNVEV (reference sequence). The CDR3 sequence is CASSPAHPGSYNEQFF. The CDR3 nucleotides read TGTGCCAGCAGTCCCGCTCACCCGGGCTCCTACAATGAGCAGTTCTTC.

This chain connects TRBV6-1 to TRBJ2-7; perhaps TRBD1 as D (5 bases). V was clipped by 8 bases and J by 5 bases, with 13 bases between them. CDR3 length: 12 residues. From germline, CDR1 is MNHNS and CDR2 SASEGT. CDR3: CASSWFRDEQYF. CDR3 sequence (DNA): TGTGCCAGCTCGTGGTTCAGGGACGAGCAGTACTTC.

There are a few counts of this clone. The gene calls are TRBV6-5 and TRBJ2-1, with a tentative D call TRBD2 (5 bases). The ends were cut back, 4 bases at V and 4 bases at J, with 17 bases in the middle. CDR1 and CDR2 (germline): MNHEY, SVGAGI. This CDR3 has 16 residues. The DNA for the CDR3 is TGTGCCAGCAGTTGGGTGCGGGTAGCAAATTACAATGAGCAGTTCTTC. Its protein product is CASSWVRVANYNEQFF.

The chain links TRBV6-1 to TRBJ2-7, with 9 positions matching TRBD1. Germline trimming cut 1 base from V and 2 bases from J; bases unmatched to any gene: 3. The CDR3 has 15 residues. The V gene's germline CDR1 is MNHNS and CDR2 SASEGT. The CDR3 reads CASSEGGTGPYEQYF. The CDR3 DNA sequence: TGTGCCAGCAGTGAAGGGGGGACAGGGCCCTACGAGCAGTACTTC.

The J gene is TRBJ2-7, the V gene TRBV28; the match to TRBD1 covers 8 bases. Trimming removed 6 bases from V and 1 base from J; junction bases left unmatched: 8. Germline V CDR1 and CDR2: MDHEN, SYDVKM. There are 15 residues in the CDR3. The CDR3 bases are TGTGCCAGCAGCGCCGGGACAGGTCATTCCTACGAGCAGTACTTC. Amino acids: CASSAGTGHSYEQYF.

This chain uses TRBV10-3 with TRBJ2-7; TRBD2 might be the D (6 bases). The germline gives CDR1 ENHRY, CDR2 SYGVKD. Trimming left V 7 bases short and J 6 bases short, with 25 bases between. CDR3 size: 16 residues. Here the CDR3 reads CAITESGLSKFGEQYF. CDR3 coding DNA: TGTGCCATCACCGAGTCGGGACTCTCCAAGTTCGGCGAGCAGTACTTC.